This paragraph reports one TCR beta chain. As it was prepared, the TCRbeta library received unique molecular identifiers. TCRdb processed the PCR reads anew with MiXCR; each CDR3 protein has one entry. The sample includes about a million distinct CDR3 sequences, about 29% of them seen just once. This record belongs to a study of T-cell reconstitution after alpha-beta-depleted transplantation in children. With V trimmed by 7 bases and J by 3 bases, 4 bases remained unmatched. This CDR3 is 13 amino acids long. Sequences were derived from PBMCs, mostly from graft donor cells, sampled 360 days after TCRalphabeta/CD19-depleted stem cell transplant. The source of this sequence is a boy under two years old who had a stem cell transplant for SCID, so the T cells may come from the graft donor. This rearrangement joins TRBV12-3 or TRBV12-4 to TRBJ1-1, with TRBD1 matching 8 bases. This CDR3 reads CASTRDRHTEAFF. The DNA for the CDR3 is TGTGCCAGCACCCGGGACAGGCACACTGAAGCTTTCTTT.